This TCR beta chain emerged from a study of blood T cell repertoires in COVID-19. The recovered donors of Cohort 3 showed two negative PCRs, clearance, or symptom resolution. In the source study's methods: Reference gene primers were amplified, and this amplification served to estimate nucleated cell counts. The method was immunoSEQ multiplex PCR; TCRdb's version includes in-frame clones alone and lacks a portion of them. That table gives V, J and clone size, and the DNA gave D and trimming. The sample includes fewer than 350,000 clones, roughly 90% seen only once; the top ten take approximately 5%. V shed 6 bases and J shed 9 bases, with 18 bases lying between them. This CDR3 spans 14 amino acids. Germline V gives CDR1 ENHRY, CDR2 SYGVKD.

The specimen was PBMCs or T cells enriched from blood (not recorded which). This receptor was obtained from a man in his 60s who had recovered from COVID-19. The V gene is TRBV10-3, the J gene TRBJ2-1; tentative D call: TRBD1 (6 bases). DNA of the CDR3: TGTGCCATCAGGGATTCTACAGGGTCCCTTGAGCAGTTCTTC. Amino acids: CAIRDSTGSLEQFF.